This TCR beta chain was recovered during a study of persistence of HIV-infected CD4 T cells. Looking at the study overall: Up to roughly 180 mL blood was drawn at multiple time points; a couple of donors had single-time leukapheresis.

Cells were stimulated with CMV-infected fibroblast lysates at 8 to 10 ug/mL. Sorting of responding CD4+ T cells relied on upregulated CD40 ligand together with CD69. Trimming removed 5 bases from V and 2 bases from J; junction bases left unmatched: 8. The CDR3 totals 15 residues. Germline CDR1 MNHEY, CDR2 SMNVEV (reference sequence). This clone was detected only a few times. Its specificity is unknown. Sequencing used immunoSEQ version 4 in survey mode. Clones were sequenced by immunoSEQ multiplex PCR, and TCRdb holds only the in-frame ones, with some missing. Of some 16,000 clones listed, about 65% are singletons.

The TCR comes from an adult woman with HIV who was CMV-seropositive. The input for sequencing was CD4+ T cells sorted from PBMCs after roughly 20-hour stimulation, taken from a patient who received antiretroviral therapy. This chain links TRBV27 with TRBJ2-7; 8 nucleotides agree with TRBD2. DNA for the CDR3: TGTGCCAGCAGTCTCGGGGGGGAAATCACCTACGAGCAGTACTTC. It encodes CASSLGGEITYEQYF.